This TCR beta chain is drawn from a study of shared clonotypes between healthy human individuals. CD45RO-negative CD8 cells positively selected for CCR7 made up the naive population, which excluded terminally differentiated effector memory CD45RA+ cells. Clones were read by immunoSEQ multiplex PCR, and TCRdb kept only the in-frame ones, dropping some. The sample carries around 1.9 million clones, 85% to 95% recorded once. The receptor's source is a man in his late teens or twenties in good health. Some clones in this sample may be carry-over from other donors' samples. Sequencing was carried out using naive CD8+ T cells from PBMCs.

The CDR3 DNA sequence: TGTGCCAGCAACTTAGCGGGCTGGGACAATGAGCAGTTCTTC. Translation gives CASNLAGWDNEQFF. The chain carries TRBV4-2 and TRBJ2-1; TRBD2 agrees at 7 bases. The J segment lost 5 bases and the V segment lost 7 bases, leaving 8 bases of the junction unmatched. This CDR3 has 14 amino acids. CDR1 LGHNA and CDR2 YNFKEQ come from the germline V gene.